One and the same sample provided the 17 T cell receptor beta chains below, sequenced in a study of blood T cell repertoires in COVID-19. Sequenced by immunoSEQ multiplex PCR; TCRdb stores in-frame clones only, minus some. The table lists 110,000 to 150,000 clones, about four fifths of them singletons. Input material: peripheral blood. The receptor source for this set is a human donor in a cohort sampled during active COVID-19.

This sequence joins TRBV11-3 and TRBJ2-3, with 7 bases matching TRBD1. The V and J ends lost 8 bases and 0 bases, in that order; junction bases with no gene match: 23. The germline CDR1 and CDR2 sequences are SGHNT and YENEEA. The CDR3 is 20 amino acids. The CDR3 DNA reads TGTGCCAGCCACCCCCGAGGACAGGCCGGTTCTTGTACTAGCACAGATACGCAGTATTTT. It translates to CASHPRGQAGSCTSTDTQYF. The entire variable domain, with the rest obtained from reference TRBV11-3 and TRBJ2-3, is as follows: EAGVVQSPRYKIIEKKQPVAFWCNPISGHNTLYWYLQNLGQGPELLIRYENEEAVDDSQLPKDRFSAERLKGVDSTLKIQPAELGDSAVYLCASHPRGQAGSCTSTDTQYFGPGTRLTVL.

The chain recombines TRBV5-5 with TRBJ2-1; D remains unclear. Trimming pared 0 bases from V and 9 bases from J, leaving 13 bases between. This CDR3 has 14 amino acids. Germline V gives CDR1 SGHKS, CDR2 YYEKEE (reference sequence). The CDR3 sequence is CASSLGLAGSEQFF. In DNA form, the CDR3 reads TGTGCCAGCAGCTTGGGGCTGGCAGGCAGTGAGCAGTTCTTC.

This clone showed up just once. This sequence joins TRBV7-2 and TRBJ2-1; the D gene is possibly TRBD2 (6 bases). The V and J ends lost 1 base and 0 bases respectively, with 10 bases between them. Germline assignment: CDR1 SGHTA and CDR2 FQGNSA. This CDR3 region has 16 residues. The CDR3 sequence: CASSLGRGRSYNEQFF. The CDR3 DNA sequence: TGTGCCAGCAGCTTAGGGCGGGGTCGCTCCTACAATGAGCAGTTCTTC.

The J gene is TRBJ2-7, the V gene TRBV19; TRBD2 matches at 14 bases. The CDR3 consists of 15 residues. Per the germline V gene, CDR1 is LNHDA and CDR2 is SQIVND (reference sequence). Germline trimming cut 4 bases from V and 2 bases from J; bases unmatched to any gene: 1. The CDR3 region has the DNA TGTGCCAGTAGTACGGGACTAGCGGGGGCCTACGAGCAGTACTTC. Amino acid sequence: CASSTGLAGAYEQYF.

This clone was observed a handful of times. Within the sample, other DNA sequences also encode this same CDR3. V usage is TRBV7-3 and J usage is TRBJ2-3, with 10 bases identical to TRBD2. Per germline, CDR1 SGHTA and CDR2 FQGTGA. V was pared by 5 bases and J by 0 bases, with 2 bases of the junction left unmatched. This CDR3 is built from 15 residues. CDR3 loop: CASSRSGGSTDTQYF. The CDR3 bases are TGTGCCAGCAGCCGTAGCGGGGGGAGCACAGATACGCAGTATTTT. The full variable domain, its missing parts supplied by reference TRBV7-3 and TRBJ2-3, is GAGVSQTPSNKVTEKGKYVELRCDPISGHTALYWYRQSLGQGPEFLIYFQGTGAADDSGLPNDRFFAVRPEGSVSTLKIQRTERGDSAVYLCASSRSGGSTDTQYFGPGTRLTVL.

The CDR3 reads CASSPNNSPLHF. The CDR3 DNA reads as TGTGCCAGCAGCCCTAATAATTCACCCCTCCACTTT. This chain links TRBV12-3 or TRBV12-4 with TRBJ1-6; D is ambiguous. The CDR3 has 12 residues. The V end was cut by 6 bases, the J end by 5 bases, with 5 bases between.

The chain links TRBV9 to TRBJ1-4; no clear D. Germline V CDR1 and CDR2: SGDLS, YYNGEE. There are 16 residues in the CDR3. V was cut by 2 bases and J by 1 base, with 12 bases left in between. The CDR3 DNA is TGTGCCAGCAGCGTTACCCCTCATAGAACTAATGAAAAACTGTTTTTT. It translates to CASSVTPHRTNEKLFF.

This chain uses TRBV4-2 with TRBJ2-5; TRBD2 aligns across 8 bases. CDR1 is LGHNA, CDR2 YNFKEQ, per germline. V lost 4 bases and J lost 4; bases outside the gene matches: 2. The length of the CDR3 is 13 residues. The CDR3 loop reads CASSPGGAETQYF. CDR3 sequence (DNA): TGTGCCAGCAGCCCCGGGGGGGCAGAGACCCAGTACTTC.

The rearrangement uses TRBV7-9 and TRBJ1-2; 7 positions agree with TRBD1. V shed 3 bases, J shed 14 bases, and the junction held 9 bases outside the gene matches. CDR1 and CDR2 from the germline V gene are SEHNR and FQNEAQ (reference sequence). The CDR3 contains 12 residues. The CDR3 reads CASSFTGVSGTF. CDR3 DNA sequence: TGTGCCAGCAGCTTTACAGGGGTATCTGGAACCTTC. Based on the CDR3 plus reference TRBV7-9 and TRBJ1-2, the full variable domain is DTGVSQNPRHKITKRGQNVTFRCDPISEHNRLYWYRQTLGQGPEFLTYFQNEAQLEKSRLLSDRFSAERPKGSFSTLEIQRTEQGDSAMYLCASSFTGVSGTFGSGTRLTVV.

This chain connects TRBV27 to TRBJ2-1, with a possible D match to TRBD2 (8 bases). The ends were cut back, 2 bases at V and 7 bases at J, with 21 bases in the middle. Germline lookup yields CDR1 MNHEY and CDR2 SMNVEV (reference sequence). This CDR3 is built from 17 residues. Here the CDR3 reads CASSLRDSGAGGNEQFF. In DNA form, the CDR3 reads TGTGCCAGCAGTTTAAGAGATAGCGGGGCAGGGGGGAATGAGCAGTTCTTC.

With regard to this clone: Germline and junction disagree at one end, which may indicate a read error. This CDR3 is CASRLDRGHTDTQYF. CDR3 DNA sequence: TGTGCCAGCAGATTGGACAGGGGACACACAGATACGCAGTATTTT. The chain is built from TRBV5-4 and TRBJ2-3; 9 bases agree with TRBD1. CDR1 SGHNT and CDR2 YYREEE come from the germline V gene (reference sequence). The CDR3 spans 15 residues.

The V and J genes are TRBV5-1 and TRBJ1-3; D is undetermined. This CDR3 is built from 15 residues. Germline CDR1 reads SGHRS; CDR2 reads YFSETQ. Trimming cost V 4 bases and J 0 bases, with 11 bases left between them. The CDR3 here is CASSPVPSSGNTIYF. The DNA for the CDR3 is TGCGCCAGCAGCCCCGTCCCTAGCTCTGGAAACACCATATATTTT.

The CDR3 sequence is CAWGQGNYGYTF. CDR3 nucleotides: TGTGCCTGGGGACAGGGAAACTATGGCTACACCTTC. The V gene is TRBV30, the J gene TRBJ1-2; 8 positions agree with TRBD1. The junction had 1 base not matched to a gene; V was cut back by 5 bases and J by 2 bases. The CDR3 totals 12 residues. The germline gives CDR1 GTSNPN, CDR2 SVGIG (reference sequence).

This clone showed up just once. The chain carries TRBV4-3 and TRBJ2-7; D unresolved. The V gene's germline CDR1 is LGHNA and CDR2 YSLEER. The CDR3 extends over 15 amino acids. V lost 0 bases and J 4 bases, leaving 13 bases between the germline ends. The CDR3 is CASSQDHGLRYEQYF. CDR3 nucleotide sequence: TGCGCCAGCAGCCAAGATCACGGGTTGCGGTACGAGCAGTACTTC.

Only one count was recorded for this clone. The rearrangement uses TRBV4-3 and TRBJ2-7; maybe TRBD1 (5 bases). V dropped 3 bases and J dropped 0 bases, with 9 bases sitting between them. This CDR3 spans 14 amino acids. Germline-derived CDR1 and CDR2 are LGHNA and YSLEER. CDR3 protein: CASSQTVFSYEQYF. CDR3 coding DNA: TGCGCCAGCAGCCAGACAGTGTTCTCCTACGAGCAGTACTTC.

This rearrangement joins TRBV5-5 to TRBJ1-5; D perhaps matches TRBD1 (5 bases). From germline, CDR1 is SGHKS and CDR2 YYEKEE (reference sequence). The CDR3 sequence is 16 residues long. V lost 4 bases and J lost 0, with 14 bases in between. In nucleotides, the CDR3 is TGTGCCAGCAGCAACCGGACATCGGTTAGCAATCAGCCCCAGCATTTT. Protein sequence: CASSNRTSVSNQPQHF.

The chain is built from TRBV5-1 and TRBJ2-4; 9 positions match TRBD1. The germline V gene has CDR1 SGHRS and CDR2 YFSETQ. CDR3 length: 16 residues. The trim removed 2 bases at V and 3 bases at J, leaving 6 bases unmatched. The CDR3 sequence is CASSLGDRAIKNIQYF. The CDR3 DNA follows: TGCGCCAGCAGCTTAGGGGACAGGGCAATCAAAAACATTCAGTACTTC. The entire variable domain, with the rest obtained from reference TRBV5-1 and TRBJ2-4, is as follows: KAGVTQTPRYLIKTRGQQVTLSCSPISGHRSVSWYQQTPGQGLQFLFEYFSETQRNKGNFPGRFSGRQFSNSRSEMNVSTLELGDSALYLCASSLGDRAIKNIQYFGAGTRLSVL.